This T cell receptor (beta chain) comes out of a study of cytomegalovirus exposure and HLA in healthy donors. Study outcomes and limitations: Later analysis identified about 18,000 TCR beta sequences associated with HLA alleles, using a false discovery rate threshold of 0.05.

Of note for this clone: Its antigen is unidentified.

The PCR used 60 Vbeta and 13 Jbeta primers. Using immunoSEQ multiplex PCR, the repertoire was profiled, and TCRdb retains in-frame clones only, with some absent. Here the sample table reports 55,000 to 75,000 clones. Each of the donors was a healthy bone marrow donor. The source of this sequence is a male donor in good health and CMV-seronegative. Material for sequencing was PBMCs.

The CDR3 sequence: CASSMGARQPQHF. CDR3 sequence (DNA): TGTGCCAGTAGTATGGGGGCTCGGCAGCCCCAGCATTTT. This rearrangement joins TRBV19 to TRBJ1-5, with TRBD1 as a possible D gene (6 bases). This CDR3 spans 13 amino acids. Germline values: CDR1 LNHDA, CDR2 SQIVND (reference sequence). The V and J ends lost 3 bases and 7 bases respectively, with 10 bases between them. The full variable domain, in which reference TRBV19 and TRBJ1-5 provide the parts outside the CDR3, is DGGITQSPKYLFRKEGQNVTLSCEQNLNHDAMYWYRQDPGQGLRLIYYSQIVNDFQKGDIAEGYSVSREKKESFPLTVTSAQKNPTAFYLCASSMGARQPQHFGDGTRLSIL.